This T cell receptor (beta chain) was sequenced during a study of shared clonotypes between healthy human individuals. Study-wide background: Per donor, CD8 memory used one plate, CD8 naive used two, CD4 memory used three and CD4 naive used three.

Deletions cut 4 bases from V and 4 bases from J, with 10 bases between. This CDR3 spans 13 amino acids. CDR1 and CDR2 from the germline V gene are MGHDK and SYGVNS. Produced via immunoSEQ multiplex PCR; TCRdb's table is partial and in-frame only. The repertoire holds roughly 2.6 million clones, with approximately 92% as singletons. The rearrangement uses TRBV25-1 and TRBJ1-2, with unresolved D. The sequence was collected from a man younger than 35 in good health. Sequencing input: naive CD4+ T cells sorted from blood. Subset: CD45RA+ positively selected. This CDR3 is CASSVNFAYGYTF. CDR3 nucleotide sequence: TGTGCCAGCAGTGTTAATTTCGCCTATGGCTACACCTTC.